The 7 T cell receptor beta chains reported below all come from one sample, sequenced in a study of T cells in Graves' hyperthyroidism and ophthalmopathy. Using RNA transcripts as the source, TCR beta CDR3 regions were amplified. A first-round RT-PCR of the TCR CDR3 used the HTBI primer set. TCRdb redid the calling of the multiplex PCR reads with MiXCR, one entry per CDR3 protein. The sample yields about 770,000 distinct CDR3 sequences, about 19% seen once. Sequencing was done on a sample of blood. Receptor source: a woman between 45 and 60 years old with Graves' hyperthyroidism that later progressed to Graves' ophthalmopathy.

This clonotype was recorded many times. The chain uses TRBV11-2 and TRBJ2-2; 7 positions match TRBD2. V lost 4 bases, J lost 3 bases, and 5 bases stayed unmatched. From germline, CDR1 is SGHAT and CDR2 FQNNGV. CDR3 length: 15 amino acids. CDR3 amino acids: CASSSTGGDTGELFF. The CDR3 DNA reads as TGTGCCAGCAGCTCAACGGGGGGTGACACCGGGGAGCTGTTTTTT.

This clonotype showed up just a few times. This chain links TRBV5-6 with TRBJ2-3; no clear D gene. Germline-derived CDR1 and CDR2 are SGHDT and YYEEEE. The CDR3 runs 11 residues. V lost 1 base and J 6 bases, leaving 3 bases between the germline ends. The CDR3 bases are TGTGCCAGCAGCTTGTGGGATACGCAGTATTTT. Translated: CASSLWDTQYF.

The chain has TRBV19 and TRBJ1-4; D unresolved. CDR1 and CDR2 from the germline V gene are LNHDA and SQIVND (reference sequence). This CDR3 contains 13 residues. With 5 bases removed from V and 8 bases from J, the gap between germline ends came to 12 bases. This CDR3 reads CASSPTEPEKLFF. CDR3 bases: TGTGCCAGTAGTCCCACGGAACCCGAAAAACTGTTTTTT. The full variable domain, its missing parts supplied by reference TRBV19 and TRBJ1-4, is DGGITQSPKYLFRKEGQNVTLSCEQNLNHDAMYWYRQDPGQGLRLIYYSQIVNDFQKGDIAEGYSVSREKKESFPLTVTSAQKNPTAFYLCASSPTEPEKLFFGSGTQLSVL.

The V gene is TRBV5-1, the J gene TRBJ2-6; 8 bases agree with TRBD1. V trimming: 4 bases; J trimming: 12 bases; junction bases outside the gene matches: 6. The CDR3 totals 13 residues. Per germline, CDR1 SGHRS and CDR2 YFSETQ. The CDR3 nucleotides are TGCGCCAGCAGCCCGGACAGGGTCGGCGTCCTGACTTTC. Protein sequence: CASSPDRVGVLTF.

This clonotype was counted only a few times. The rearrangement links TRBV7-9 to TRBJ1-2; maybe TRBD1 (6 bases). The V end lost 0 bases, the J end lost 7 bases, and 12 bases lay between the germline ends. CDR3 length equals 14 residues. Germline CDR1 SEHNR, CDR2 FQNEAQ (reference sequence). The CDR3 loop is CASSLAMGAGGYTF. The CDR3 DNA reads TGTGCCAGCAGCTTAGCGATGGGGGCGGGTGGCTACACCTTC.

The table lists this clonotype with a few counts. This sequence joins TRBV20-1 and TRBJ1-2, with 7 bases fitting TRBD1. Germline lookup yields CDR1 DFQATT and CDR2 SNEGSKA (reference sequence). J lost 4 bases, V lost 3 bases, and 8 bases had no gene match. The CDR3 runs to 14 residues. The CDR3 loop is CSASVGDRFYGYTF. DNA of the CDR3: TGCAGTGCTAGTGTGGGGGACAGATTCTATGGCTACACCTTC.

The CDR3 region is CASSSTRTMAYNEQFF. The CDR3 nucleotides are TGTGCCAGCAGCTCGACAAGGACTATGGCATACAATGAGCAGTTCTTC. V usage is TRBV7-3 and J usage is TRBJ2-1; D might be TRBD2 (6 bases). The CDR3 runs to 16 residues. The germline V gene encodes CDR1 SGHTA and CDR2 FQGTGA. Trimming shortened V by 4 bases and J by 4 bases, and 17 bases separated the two germline ends. Full variable domain (outside the CDR3, taken from reference TRBV7-3 and TRBJ2-1): GAGVSQTPSNKVTEKGKYVELRCDPISGHTALYWYRQSLGQGPEFLIYFQGTGAADDSGLPNDRFFAVRPEGSVSTLKIQRTERGDSAVYLCASSSTRTMAYNEQFFGPGTRLTVL.